Each of the 28 T cell receptor beta chains below was sequenced from the same sample in a study of blood T cell repertoires in COVID-19. TCRdb's copy holds only in-frame clones and misses some; the assay was immunoSEQ multiplex PCR. The table lists 150,000 or so clones, about 86% of them singletons, with 10% in the top ten. Source material: peripheral blood. All receptors derive from a woman aged 70-85 years with COVID-19, enrolled during active disease.

J is TRBJ1-2 and V is TRBV6-5; weak D call: TRBD1 (6 bases). V lost 8 bases to trimming and J lost 8 bases, with 15 bases between them. The CDR3 has 12 amino acids. In germline, CDR1 is MNHEY, CDR2 SVGAGI. CDR3 DNA sequence: TGTGCCAGCGGGTACAGGGAAGGAGGCTACACCTTC. It codes for CASGYREGGYTF.

J is TRBJ2-5 and V is TRBV6-5, with TRBD2 as a possible D gene (7 bases). The CDR3 covers 15 residues. The germline V gene has CDR1 MNHEY and CDR2 SVGAGI. V was shortened by 6 bases and J by 5 bases, with 19 bases between the two germline ends. The chain's CDR3 is CASSRGRGAWETQYF. CDR3 bases: TGTGCCAGCAGCCGTGGGAGGGGGGCATGGGAGACCCAGTACTTC.

V gene TRBV7-9 combines with J gene TRBJ1-1; D is unclear. V lost 3 bases and J lost 4, with 9 bases in between. CDR1 and CDR2 from the germline V gene are SEHNR and FQNEAQ (reference sequence). The CDR3 length is 13 residues. The CDR3 sequence: CASSFDGRTEAFF. For the CDR3, the DNA is TGTGCCAGCAGCTTTGATGGGCGCACTGAAGCTTTCTTT.

The chain combines TRBV7-2 with TRBJ2-3; 9 nucleotides line up with TRBD2. The CDR3 extends over 19 amino acids. The germline gives CDR1 SGHTA, CDR2 FQGNSA. V lost 1 base and J lost 2; bases outside the gene matches: 13. The CDR3 DNA is TGTGCCAGCAGCTTAGGGATCTGGCGCGGGGGGGCCGCCACAGATACGCAGTATTTT. Encoded protein: CASSLGIWRGGAATDTQYF.

This chain links TRBV29-1 with TRBJ1-1, with a tentative D call TRBD1 (5 bases). The CDR3 is 9 residues long. Germline V CDR1 and CDR2: SQVTM, ANQGSEA. V was shortened by 8 bases and J by 6 bases, with 7 bases between the two germline ends. The CDR3 is CSSGPEAFF. The CDR3 bases are TGCAGCTCAGGGCCTGAAGCTTTCTTT.

This chain uses TRBV11-2 with TRBJ2-5; TRBD1 matches at 9 bases. CDR3 length: 15 residues. The trim removed 1 base at V and 4 bases at J, leaving 4 bases unmatched. CDR1 is SGHAT, CDR2 FQNNGV, per germline. For the CDR3, the DNA is TGTGCCAGCAGCTTAGGGACAGGGGCCGGAGAGACCCAGTACTTC. Residues: CASSLGTGAGETQYF.

This chain links TRBV18 with TRBJ2-3; D unclear. V shed 4 bases and J shed 1 base, with 9 bases lying between them. The CDR3 runs 14 residues. Germline V gene sequence: CDR1 KGHSH, CDR2 LQKENI. The DNA for the CDR3 is TGTGCCAGCTCACATGACACGCGCACAGATACGCAGTATTTT. Protein product: CASSHDTRTDTQYF.

This clone was observed once. The V and J genes are TRBV5-1 and TRBJ2-7; TRBD1 matches 7 bases. J gave up 3 bases and V 0 bases, and 9 bases lay outside the gene matches. CDR3 length: 16 amino acids. Germline assignment: CDR1 SGHRS and CDR2 YFSETQ. CDR3 protein: CASSLETGFTLYEQYF. CDR3 DNA: TGCGCCAGCAGCTTGGAGACAGGGTTCACCCTCTACGAGCAGTACTTC. The full variable domain, with the rest looked up from reference TRBV5-1 and TRBJ2-7, is KAGVTQTPRYLIKTRGQQVTLSCSPISGHRSVSWYQQTPGQGLQFLFEYFSETQRNKGNFPGRFSGRQFSNSRSEMNVSTLELGDSALYLCASSLETGFTLYEQYFGPGTRLTVT.

The J gene is TRBJ1-2, the V gene TRBV7-9, with TRBD1 matching over 9 bases. V was pared by 4 bases and J by 2 bases, with 11 bases of the junction left unmatched. CDR1 and CDR2 (germline): SEHNR, FQNEAQ (reference sequence). This CDR3 contains 17 residues. Here the CDR3 DNA reads TGTGCCAGCAGCTCTAGGGTCGGACAGGGGCAGAACTATGGCTACACCTTC. Its translation is CASSSRVGQGQNYGYTF.

The V call is TRBV19, the J call TRBJ1-1; possible D gene TRBD1, 6 bases. CDR1 and CDR2 from the germline V gene are LNHDA and SQIVND (reference sequence). The V gene lost 6 bases and the J gene lost 1 base, with 9 bases spanning the gap. This CDR3 has 13 residues. The CDR3 loop reads CASSRGKNTEAFF. CDR3 nucleotide sequence: TGTGCCAGTAGCAGGGGAAAGAACACTGAAGCTTTCTTT.

The rearrangement links TRBV28 to TRBJ2-7, with 7 bases identical to TRBD1. This CDR3 has 13 amino acids. Looked up from germline, CDR1 is MDHEN and CDR2 is SYDVKM. Trimming at V came to 2 bases and at J to 13 bases, leaving 11 bases not matched to a gene. The CDR3 here is CASSLGTDRPFYF. The CDR3 region has the DNA TGTGCCAGCAGTTTAGGGACAGACCGTCCTTTTTACTTC.

The chain recombines TRBV7-2 with TRBJ1-1, with D unclear. Germline V CDR1 and CDR2: SGHTA, FQGNSA. The CDR3 totals 15 residues. Trimming cost V 5 bases and J 1 base, with 14 bases left between them. CDR3 sequence reads: CASSPIAVANTEAFF. The CDR3 DNA is TGTGCCAGCAGCCCCATTGCGGTTGCGAACACTGAAGCTTTCTTT.

This chain links TRBV5-6 with TRBJ2-7, with a tentative D call TRBD1 (5 bases). The CDR3 is 12 amino acids. V gave up 4 bases and J gave up 3 bases, with 8 bases separating them. Germline V lookup: CDR1 SGHDT, CDR2 YYEEEE. The CDR3 reads CASSQGVYEQYF. The DNA for the CDR3 is TGTGCCAGCAGCCAGGGTGTCTACGAGCAGTACTTC.

This chain joins TRBV27 and TRBJ1-2; TRBD1 aligns across 8 bases. This CDR3 is 14 amino acids long. Per the germline V gene, CDR1 is MNHEY and CDR2 is SMNVEV (reference sequence). V trimming: 4 bases; J trimming: 7 bases; junction bases outside the gene matches: 8. The CDR3 region is CASSSRQGKLGYTF. In nucleotides, the CDR3 is TGTGCCAGCAGTTCGAGACAGGGGAAGCTTGGCTACACCTTC.

The gene calls are TRBV3-1 (or the pseudogene TRBV3-2) and TRBJ2-3; the D gene is possibly TRBD2 (5 bases). Germline V gives CDR1 LGHDT, CDR2 YNNKEL (reference sequence). This CDR3 comprises 15 residues. V lost 1 base and J lost 4, with 12 bases in between. CDR3 coding DNA: TGTGCCAGCAGCCAAGGCGGGCTAGATGCAGATACGCAGTATTTT. Encoded protein: CASSQGGLDADTQYF.

The chain carries TRBV28 and TRBJ2-3, with 14 bases matching TRBD2. V shed 7 bases and J 6 bases; nucleotides not matched to a gene: 18. The germline V gene has CDR1 MDHEN and CDR2 SYDVKM. The CDR3 sequence is 19 residues long. In DNA, the CDR3 is TGTGCCAGCACCCACAGCGACGTGACTAGCGGGGGGGCCTTGGATACGCAGTATTTT. Protein sequence: CASTHSDVTSGGALDTQYF.

The gene calls are TRBV5-1 and TRBJ1-3; the D gene is possibly TRBD1 (6 bases). Trimming shortened V by 3 bases and J by 8 bases, and 15 bases separated the two germline ends. This CDR3 comprises 14 residues. CDR1 and CDR2 (germline): SGHRS, YFSETQ. In DNA form, the CDR3 reads TGCGCCAGCAGCTCGGACAGTGGGGGGGACACCATATATTTT. This sequence encodes CASSSDSGGDTIYF.

Written as DNA, the CDR3 is TGCAGCGTTGAGGGGACAGGCGTGGGTGAGCAGTACTTC. It yields the protein CSVEGTGVGEQYF. The chain combines TRBV29-1 with TRBJ2-7, with TRBD1 matching over 8 bases. The CDR3 consists of 13 residues. V trimming: 3 bases; J trimming: 7 bases; junction bases outside the gene matches: 8. Germline CDR1 reads SQVTM; CDR2 reads ANQGSEA.

In the case of this clone: Other DNA sequences in this specimen translate into the identical CDR3. As DNA, the CDR3 is TGTGCCAGCTCATCACTAGCGGGGGGTTACAATGAGCAGTTCTTC. This gives the protein CASSSLAGGYNEQFF. The chain employs TRBV18 and TRBJ2-1, with 12 positions matching TRBD2. The germline gives CDR1 KGHSH, CDR2 LQKENI. The trim removed 5 bases at V and 4 bases at J, leaving 3 bases unmatched. This CDR3 comprises 15 residues.

Note on this clone: The same CDR3 can be traced to other DNA sequences in this sample. The gene calls are TRBV9 and TRBJ1-6; TRBD1 matches 8 bases. The germline CDR1 and CDR2 sequences are SGDLS and YYNGEE. The V gene end was trimmed by 3 bases and the J gene end by 7 bases; junction bases not matched to a gene: 6. The CDR3 has 15 amino acids. DNA of the CDR3: TGTGCCAGCAGCGCCGGACAGGGTGGCAATTCACCCCTCCACTTT. This gives the protein CASSAGQGGNSPLHF.

Of note for this clone: Other DNA sequences in the same sample also yield this CDR3. The chain has TRBV2 and TRBJ1-1; D gene unclear. Germline V gene data show CDR1 as SNHLY and CDR2 as FYNNEI. The CDR3 consists of 13 residues. Between the trimmed V and J ends, which lost 2 bases and 5 bases, there was a span of 9 bases. In DNA, the CDR3 is TGTGCCAGCAGTGAACGGAGGGTAACTGAAGCTTTCTTT. It specifies CASSERRVTEAFF.

The chain couples TRBV3-1 (or the pseudogene TRBV3-2) to TRBJ1-3, with no clear D. CDR1 and CDR2 from the germline V gene are LGHDT and YNNKEL (reference sequence). This CDR3 contains 14 residues. Trimming removed 1 base from V and 0 bases from J, with 4 bases in between. The CDR3 DNA sequence: TGTGCCAGCAGCCAAGGCTACTCTGGAAACACCATATATTTT. As protein: CASSQGYSGNTIYF.

As DNA, the CDR3 is TGTGCCAGCAGCGCCGACAGTTTTGTCAATCAGCCCCAGCATTTT. It codes for CASSADSFVNQPQHF. The chain recombines TRBV7-8 with TRBJ1-5; tentative D call: TRBD1 (5 bases). This CDR3 is 15 amino acids long. The germline gives CDR1 SGHVS, CDR2 FQNEAQ. Trimming took off 5 bases at V and 3 bases at J, with 14 bases between the two ends.

The J gene is TRBJ1-4, the V gene TRBV19, with D tentatively TRBD1 (6 bases). Trimming pared 1 base from V and 4 bases from J, leaving 10 bases between. CDR3 length: 15 amino acids. The germline V gene encodes CDR1 LNHDA and CDR2 SQIVND (reference sequence). The DNA for the CDR3 is TGTGCCAGTAGTATAGCCAGGGGTTTTAATGAAAAACTGTTTTTT. Amino acids: CASSIARGFNEKLFF.

Regarding this clone: This sample includes further DNA sequences coding for the same CDR3. The rearrangement links TRBV3-1 (or the pseudogene TRBV3-2) to TRBJ2-2; D gene ambiguous. The CDR3 length is 13 residues. V dropped 3 bases and J dropped 4 bases, with 6 bases sitting between them. Germline V CDR1 and CDR2: LGHDT, YNNKEL (reference sequence). Here the CDR3 reads CASSQVSTGELFF. Written as DNA, the CDR3 is TGTGCCAGCAGCCAGGTCAGCACCGGGGAGCTGTTTTTT.

The chain has TRBV10-2 and TRBJ2-7; 10 bases are a match to TRBD2. The germline gives CDR1 WSHSY, CDR2 SAAADI. This CDR3 is 16 amino acids long. Trimming took 4 bases from V and 4 from J; bases not matched to a gene: 10. The CDR3 DNA sequence: TGCGCCAGCAGTGGCGCCTCTAGCGGGGGCCCATACGAGCAGTACTTC. It encodes CASSGASSGGPYEQYF.

V is TRBV28 and J is TRBJ2-1; 8 positions agree with TRBD2. Germline loops: CDR1 MDHEN, CDR2 SYDVKM. This CDR3 spans 17 amino acids. Trimming removed 4 bases from V and 5 bases from J; junction bases left unmatched: 13. The CDR3 loop reads CASSSGGQGAEHNEQFF. CDR3 in DNA: TGTGCCAGCAGTTCGGGGGGGCAAGGAGCTGAACACAATGAGCAGTTCTTC.

V gene TRBV7-9 combines with J gene TRBJ2-3; 7 bases match TRBD1. CDR1 and CDR2 from the germline V gene are SEHNR and FQNEAQ (reference sequence). The junction had 4 bases not matched to a gene; V was cut back by 4 bases and J by 0 bases. CDR3 length: 15 residues. In DNA form, the CDR3 reads TGTGCCAGCAGCTCGACAGGGCTAAGCACAGATACGCAGTATTTT. As protein: CASSSTGLSTDTQYF.